The T cell receptor beta chain under discussion was sequenced for a study of radiation and T cells in renal cell carcinoma. TCRdb's table, derived via immunoSEQ multiplex PCR, lists solely in-frame clones and lacks some. The sample has 15,000 to 20,000 clones; roughly 54% are singletons. CDR1 and CDR2 (germline): WSHSY, SAAADI. V gave up 7 bases and J gave up 3 bases; unmatched junction bases: 8. The CDR3 sequence is 14 residues long. This clone was picked up a small number of times. What it binds is not known. Notes on the study in general: Dominant CDR3 motifs occupied more repertoire in irradiated than control tumors. In blood, top tumor clones expanded by 2 weeks, shrinking by 4. Top 100 clonotypes averaged about 54% in irradiated versus about 40% in nephrectomy-only tumors. Tumor samples were small regions of 0.9 to 1 g.

Treatment denoted: 15 Gy SBRT to primary tumor, nephrectomy 4 weeks later. The receptor was isolated from a man over 45 with renal cell carcinoma. V gene TRBV10-2 combines with J gene TRBJ2-7, with TRBD1 matching 8 bases. Sequencing used tumor tissue, obtained from a patient whose treatment included radiotherapy and nephrectomy. The CDR3 loop is CASTDRGSVYEQYF. The CDR3 DNA reads TGCGCCAGCACTGACAGGGGTTCAGTCTACGAGCAGTACTTC.